This T cell receptor (beta chain) emerged from a study of T cells in localized non-small cell lung cancer. Whole-study findings and limits: Heterogeneity cannot be ruled out, as sequencing used one tumor region only. Longer overall survival was seen with higher T cell density measured in blood. The appearance of a median about 62 of the top 100 tumor clones was seen in adjacent lung. Exceeding tumor, uninvolved adjacent lung had the highest T cell clonality.

Remarks on this clone: Its antigen is not identified.

V gave up 6 bases and J gave up 3 bases, with 11 bases separating them. The CDR3 is 13 residues long. Germline V CDR1 and CDR2: MDHEN, SYDVKM. TCRdb's copy holds only in-frame clones and misses some; the assay was immunoSEQ multiplex PCR. Of 55,000 or so clones listed, around 80% are singletons. The TCR comes from a woman aged 35 to 70 with stage II lung adenocarcinoma. The genes are TRBV28 and TRBJ1-1; no firm D call. Sequenced material: PBMCs, taken before any cancer treatment. In nucleotides, the CDR3 is TGTGCCAGCAGCGTGCAGGCCGACACTGAAGCTTTCTTT. Encoded protein: CASSVQADTEAFF.